What follows are 26 T cell receptor beta chains derived from one specimen sequenced in a study of PD-1 blockade in mismatch repair-deficient tumors listed by TCRdb under 2017. Library preparation was by the immunoSEQ multiplex PCR assay. TCRdb obtained this table from immuneACCESS and retained in-frame rearrangements with V and J assigned. These tables miss some clones; where compared with another copy, unresolved V genes account for less than half of the shortfall, and the remainder is unexplained. The sample yields some 16,000 clones; around 81% were counted once. Clones ranked in the top ten supply around 3% of the sample. The specimen comprised PBMCs, sampled 4 weeks after starting pembrolizumab. The source is an adult with mismatch repair-deficient cancer.

This clone was detected a few times. V and J are TRBV29-1 and TRBJ2-7; TRBD1 matches 10 bases. V trimming: 7 bases; J trimming: 3 bases; junction bases outside the gene matches: 6. CDR3 length: 13 amino acids. Germline assignment: CDR1 SQVTM and CDR2 ANQGSEA. CDR3 nucleotides: TGCAGCGCAGGACAGGGGGGCAGCTACGAGCAGTACTTC. Residues: CSAGQGGSYEQYF.

J is TRBJ2-1 and V is TRBV18, with 11 nucleotides matching TRBD2. CDR3 size: 16 residues. CDR1 KGHSH and CDR2 LQKENI come from the germline V gene. V dropped 0 bases and J dropped 10; count of bases not matched to a gene: 8. Written as DNA, the CDR3 is TGTGCCAGCTCACCACCGGGGACTAGCGGTCAGAGGGAGCAGTTCTTC. Amino acid sequence: CASSPPGTSGQREQFF.

The rearrangement uses TRBV2 and TRBJ2-1, with D possibly TRBD1 on 5 matching bases. The germline gives CDR1 SNHLY, CDR2 FYNNEI. V lost 5 bases, J lost 6 bases, and 8 bases lay in between. The CDR3 totals 12 residues. This CDR3 reads CASSTDSNEQFF. CDR3 coding DNA: TGTGCCAGCAGTACCGACAGCAATGAGCAGTTCTTC. The full variable domain, in which reference TRBV2 and TRBJ2-1 provide the parts outside the CDR3, is EPEVTQTPSHQVTQMGQEVILRCVPISNHLYFYWYRQILGQKVEFLVSFYNNEISEKSEIFDDQFSVERPDGSNFTLKIRSTKLEDSAMYFCASSTDSNEQFFGPGTRLTVL.

The chain couples TRBV28 to TRBJ2-4; the D is unclear. The CDR3 consists of 12 residues. Trimming took off 6 bases at V and 7 bases at J, with 10 bases between the two ends. From germline, CDR1 is MDHEN and CDR2 SYDVKM. The CDR3 nucleotides read TGTGCCAGCAGAGCCCCCGGGAACATTCAGTACTTC. Translated: CASRAPGNIQYF.

V and J are TRBV11-3 and TRBJ2-2; 11 bases agree with TRBD1. CDR1 and CDR2 from the germline V gene are SGHNT and YENEEA. V gave up 8 bases and J gave up 1 base; unmatched junction bases: 6. This CDR3 region has 16 residues. CDR3 bases: TGTGCCAGCTCGTGGACAGGGGGCTTGAACACCGGGGAGCTGTTTTTT. Its translation is CASSWTGGLNTGELFF.

The chain has TRBV19 and TRBJ1-2; TRBD1 aligns across 7 bases. The CDR3 has 15 residues. Germline V gives CDR1 LNHDA, CDR2 SQIVND (reference sequence). Trimming removed 3 bases from V and 8 bases from J; junction bases left unmatched: 12. Written as DNA, the CDR3 is TGTGCCAGTAGTATTGGAGGAACAGGGGACGTGGGCTACACCTTC. Amino acids: CASSIGGTGDVGYTF. Full variable domain (remainder filled in from reference TRBV19 and TRBJ1-2): DGGITQSPKYLFRKEGQNVTLSCEQNLNHDAMYWYRQDPGQGLRLIYYSQIVNDFQKGDIAEGYSVSREKKESFPLTVTSAQKNPTAFYLCASSIGGTGDVGYTFGSGTRLTVV.

V is TRBV9 and J is TRBJ2-4; TRBD2 matches 7 bases. The CDR3 is 15 amino acids. Germline CDR1 and CDR2: SGDLS and YYNGEE. Trimming took 0 bases from V and 8 from J; bases not matched to a gene: 8. As DNA, the CDR3 is TGTGCCAGCAGCGTAGCGGGAGGCTCTTGGGACATTCAGTACTTC. Encoded protein: CASSVAGGSWDIQYF.

Only a few counts were recorded for this clone. The rearrangement links TRBV5-6 to TRBJ2-7; 9 bases are shared with TRBD2. CDR1 is SGHDT, CDR2 YYEEEE, per germline. Trimming took 4 bases from V and 2 from J; bases not matched to a gene: 10. CDR3 length: 16 amino acids. CDR3 in DNA: TGTGCCAGCAGCCTGTGGGGTAGCGGGAGAACCTACGAGCAGTACTTC. This translates into CASSLWGSGRTYEQYF.

Here the CDR3 DNA reads TGTGCCAGCAGTGATTATACTTCAGGTTCAGGGGAGTGGTTCTTC. This gives the protein CASSDYTSGSGEWFF. The chain recombines TRBV2 with TRBJ2-1; D may be TRBD1 (6 bases). This CDR3 is built from 15 residues. The V and J ends lost 3 bases and 15 bases respectively, with 24 bases between them. Germline lookup yields CDR1 SNHLY and CDR2 FYNNEI.

A single count supports this clone. The V and J genes are TRBV5-4 and TRBJ1-6; weak D call: TRBD1 (6 bases). The germline V gene encodes CDR1 SGHNT and CDR2 YYREEE (reference sequence). Trimming pared 0 bases from V and 2 bases from J, leaving 12 bases between. CDR3 length equals 17 residues. CDR3 DNA: TGTGCCAGCAGCTTGGACAGGGAGAGGACCTATAATTCACCCCTCCACTTT. This translates into CASSLDRERTYNSPLHF.

This rearrangement joins TRBV9 to TRBJ2-1, with TRBD2 matching 7 bases. Germline V gives CDR1 SGDLS, CDR2 YYNGEE. V shed 0 bases, J shed 11 bases, and the junction held 11 bases outside the gene matches. The CDR3 totals 15 residues. CDR3 DNA sequence: TGTGCCAGCAGCGTAGACGGGCGGGAGAGGGGTAAGCAGTTCTTC. Encoded protein: CASSVDGRERGKQFF.

This clone has more than one count but fewer than ten. The chain employs TRBV5-4 and TRBJ2-7, with D unclear. The germline V gene has CDR1 SGHNT and CDR2 YYREEE (reference sequence). This CDR3 spans 15 amino acids. The germline V and J ends were trimmed by 0 bases and 1 base, with 11 bases remaining between them. The CDR3 region is CASSLEHHDSYEQYF. CDR3 DNA: TGTGCCAGCAGCTTGGAACACCATGATTCCTACGAGCAGTACTTC.

The rearrangement uses TRBV9 and TRBJ2-3; 13 bases align to TRBD2. Germline V gene lookup returns CDR1 SGDLS and CDR2 YYNGEE. The CDR3 has 15 amino acids. V lost 4 bases, J lost 5 bases, and 4 bases stayed unmatched. The CDR3 protein is CASSFWTSGRDTQYF. CDR3 coding DNA: TGTGCCAGCAGCTTTTGGACTAGCGGGAGAGATACGCAGTATTTT.

The V and J genes are TRBV27 and TRBJ1-2; 12 bases map to TRBD1. With 0 bases clipped from V and 6 bases from J, the junction kept 8 bases outside the gene matches. Germline V gives CDR1 MNHEY, CDR2 SMNVEV (reference sequence). This CDR3 is built from 17 residues. The CDR3 sequence is CASSLSGPGTGGDGYTF. The DNA of the CDR3 is TGTGCCAGCAGTTTATCAGGTCCGGGGACAGGGGGCGATGGCTACACCTTC.

This clone was seen a handful of times. V and J are TRBV10-3 and TRBJ2-7; D may be TRBD2 (7 bases). V lost 2 bases to trimming and J lost 0 bases, with 14 bases between them. Germline V gives CDR1 ENHRY, CDR2 SYGVKD. The CDR3 is 16 residues long. The CDR3 DNA follows: TGTGCCATCAGTGAGAAGGGGGGGACGGACTCCTACGAGCAGTACTTC. Protein sequence: CAISEKGGTDSYEQYF.

The chain recombines TRBV5-1 with TRBJ2-6; D remains unclear. Germline-derived CDR1 and CDR2 are SGHRS and YFSETQ. The CDR3 loop spans 15 amino acids. V was pared by 3 bases and J by 0 bases, with 7 bases between. The CDR3 reads CASSSDISGANVLTF. CDR3 coding DNA: TGCGCCAGCAGCTCAGACATCTCTGGGGCCAACGTCCTGACTTTC. The entire variable domain, with the rest obtained from reference TRBV5-1 and TRBJ2-6, is as follows: KAGVTQTPRYLIKTRGQQVTLSCSPISGHRSVSWYQQTPGQGLQFLFEYFSETQRNKGNFPGRFSGRQFSNSRSEMNVSTLELGDSALYLCASSSDISGANVLTFGAGSRLTVL.

Turning to this clone: Mismatch with germline at one junction end may stem from a read error. The chain couples TRBV15 to TRBJ2-7, with a possible D match to TRBD2 (6 bases). Germline CDR1 LNHNV, CDR2 YYDKDF (reference sequence). This CDR3 has 11 residues. The CDR3 is CATSSRAGLFF. The CDR3 region has the DNA TGTGCCACCAGCAGCAGGGCGGGACTCTTCTTC.

This clone has just a few counts. Here the CDR3 DNA reads TGCAGCGTGCCAGGGACAGAGAGCAATCAGCCCCAGCATTTT. Encoded protein: CSVPGTESNQPQHF. The J gene is TRBJ1-5, the V gene TRBV29-1, with 7 positions matching TRBD1. The CDR3 runs 14 residues. Unmatched junction bases numbered 6, after V lost 6 bases and J lost 1 base. Germline assignment: CDR1 SQVTM and CDR2 ANQGSEA. Full variable domain (missing parts from reference TRBV29-1 and TRBJ1-5): SAVISQKPSRDICQRGTSLTIQCQVDSQVTMMFWYRQQPGQSLTLIATANQGSEATYESGFVIDKFPISRPNLTFSTLTVSNMSPEDSSIYLCSVPGTESNQPQHFGDGTRLSIL.

The V and J genes are TRBV6-6 and TRBJ2-7, with a weak D call TRBD1 (6 bases). V was trimmed by 7 bases and J by 0 bases, leaving 13 bases between them. This CDR3 is 14 amino acids long. Germline loops: CDR1 MNHNY, CDR2 SVGAGI (reference sequence). The CDR3 sequence: CASTQTGYSYEQYF. The DNA of the CDR3 is TGTGCCAGCACTCAGACAGGCTACTCCTACGAGCAGTACTTC.

The chain joins TRBV5-4 to TRBJ2-3; 11 bases are shared with TRBD1. V shed 3 bases and J 0 bases; nucleotides not matched to a gene: 9. Germline CDR1 and CDR2: SGHNT and YYREEE (reference sequence). The CDR3 is 18 amino acids. CDR3: CASSSGTGGTLSTDTQYF. The DNA of the CDR3 is TGTGCCAGCAGCTCCGGGACAGGGGGGACCCTTAGCACAGATACGCAGTATTTT.

This clone has a single count. The same CDR3 arises from other DNA sequences in this sample as well. The V gene is TRBV5-1, the J gene TRBJ1-2, with 7 nucleotides matching TRBD1. This CDR3 region has 15 residues. CDR1 SGHRS and CDR2 YFSETQ come from the germline V gene. V shed 0 bases, J shed 3 bases, and the junction held 5 bases outside the gene matches. CDR3 sequence reads: CASSLGQGRDYGYTF. Written as DNA, the CDR3 is TGCGCCAGCAGCTTGGGACAGGGTCGAGACTATGGCTACACCTTC.

J is TRBJ1-6 and V is TRBV2; D possibly corresponds to TRBD1 (6 bases). Trimming stripped 6 bases from V and 4 bases from J, with 7 bases between. This CDR3 contains 13 residues. CDR1 is SNHLY and CDR2 is FYNNEI in the germline V gene. In nucleotides, the CDR3 is TGTGCCAGCAGAGGGGGATATAATTCACCCCTCCACTTT. Translation gives CASRGGYNSPLHF. The whole variable domain, filled in from reference TRBV2 and TRBJ1-6, reads EPEVTQTPSHQVTQMGQEVILRCVPISNHLYFYWYRQILGQKVEFLVSFYNNEISEKSEIFDDQFSVERPDGSNFTLKIRSTKLEDSAMYFCASRGGYNSPLHFGNGTRLTVT.

This clone has just one count. The rearrangement joins TRBV7-3 to TRBJ2-1; 10 bases line up with TRBD2. Germline assignment: CDR1 SGHTA and CDR2 FQGTGA. V was pared by 6 bases and J by 8 bases, with 10 bases of the junction left unmatched. The CDR3 length is 15 residues. The CDR3 bases are TGTGCCAGCAGGTCGGCTAGCGGGAGTAGGTATGAGCAGTTCTTC. This codes for CASRSASGSRYEQFF.

In the case of this clone: The junction does not match germline at one end; this may be a read error. The chain joins TRBV7-7 to TRBJ2-5; 8 bases are shared with TRBD1. The length of the CDR3 is 14 residues. The germline CDR1 and CDR2 sequences are SSHAT and FNYEAQ (reference sequence). CDR3 protein: CASSFGTGGETQYF. The DNA for the CDR3 is TGTGCTAGCAGCTTTGGCACAGGGGGGGAGACCCAGTACTTC. The whole variable domain, remainder taken from reference TRBV7-7 and TRBJ2-5, is GAGVSQSPRYKVTKRGQDVTLRCDPISSHATLYWYQQALGQGPEFLTYFNYEAQPDKSGLPSDRFSAERPEGSISTLTIQRTEQRDSAMYRCASSFGTGGETQYFGPGTRLLVL.

CDR3 sequence (DNA): TGCAGCGTTGAAATGGCTCAAGGAGACGAGACCCAGTACTTC. This codes for CSVEMAQGDETQYF. The V and J genes are TRBV29-1 and TRBJ2-5; D unclear. The CDR3 is 14 residues long. V dropped 2 bases and J dropped 5 bases, with 15 bases sitting between them. Germline V gene data show CDR1 as SQVTM and CDR2 as ANQGSEA.

In DNA, the CDR3 is TGTGCCAGCAGTCCAGACAGGAACTCTGGAAACACCATATATTTT. Its translation is CASSPDRNSGNTIYF. The chain has TRBV27 and TRBJ1-3; D is possibly TRBD1 (6 bases). The V end was cut by 5 bases, the J end by 0 bases, with 11 bases between. Germline-derived CDR1 and CDR2 are MNHEY and SMNVEV (reference sequence). CDR3 length: 15 residues.